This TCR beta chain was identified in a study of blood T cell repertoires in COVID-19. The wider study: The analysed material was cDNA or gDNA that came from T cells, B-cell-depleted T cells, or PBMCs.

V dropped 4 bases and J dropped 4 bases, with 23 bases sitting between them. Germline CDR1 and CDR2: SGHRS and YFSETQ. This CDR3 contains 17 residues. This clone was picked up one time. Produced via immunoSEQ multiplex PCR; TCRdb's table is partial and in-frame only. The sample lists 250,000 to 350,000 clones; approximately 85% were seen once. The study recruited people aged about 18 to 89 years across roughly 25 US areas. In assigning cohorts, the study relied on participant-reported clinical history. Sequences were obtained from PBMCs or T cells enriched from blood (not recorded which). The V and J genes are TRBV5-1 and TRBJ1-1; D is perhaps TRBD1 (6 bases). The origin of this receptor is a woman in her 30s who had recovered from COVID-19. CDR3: CASSDLRSGDVGTEAFF. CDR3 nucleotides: TGCGCCAGCAGCGACCTCCGGTCAGGGGATGTTGGCACTGAAGCTTTCTTT.